Listed below are T cell receptor beta chains from one sample, sequenced in a study of T cell responses to AZD1222 COVID-19 vaccine. Generated by immunoSEQ multiplex PCR, the TCRdb table keeps only in-frame clones and is missing some. Counted here are 85,000 to 130,000 clones, about 93% occurring once; the ten biggest clones make up less than 6.5%. The specimen comprised peripheral blood, sampled on day 0 of AZD1222 vaccination. All receptors derive from an adult in good health. The CDR3 runs from the conserved cysteine through the conserved F or W. A D gene is named only where the DNA matches it firmly. Some rows mark clone size as missing; the rest say once, few, many or name a class of expanded clone.

len: 15; v_gene: TRBV19; abundance: NA; d_gene: TRBD1; j_gene: TRBJ2-1; CDR3nt: TGTGCCAGTAGTACCGGGACAGAAAGCTACAATGAGCAGTTCTTC; CDR3aa: CASSTGTESYNEQFF
len: 13; v_gene: TRBV29-1; abundance: NA; d_gene: TRBD1; j_gene: TRBJ1-1; CDR3nt: TGCAGCGTCGCGGGACAGACGAACACTGAAGCTTTCTTT; CDR3aa: CSVAGQTNTEAFF
len: 15; v_gene: TRBV10-1; abundance: NA; d_gene: TRBD2; j_gene: TRBJ2-7; CDR3nt: TGCGCCAGCCCCCCCCTGGCGGGATATTTCCGGGGGGAGTACTTC; CDR3aa: CASPPLAGYFRGEYF
len: 13; v_gene: TRBV24-1; abundance: NA; d_gene: NA; j_gene: TRBJ2-2; CDR3nt: TGTGCCACCAGTGGGGGTGGAATCGGGGAGCTGTTTTTT; CDR3aa: CATSGGGIGELFF
len: 15; v_gene: TRBV3-1/TRBV3-2; abundance: NA; d_gene: NA; j_gene: TRBJ1-2; CDR3nt: TGTGCCAGCAGCCAACAGGGCGGTGGAGCCTATGGCTACACCTTC; CDR3aa: CASSQQGGGAYGYTF
len: 13; v_gene: TRBV10-3; abundance: NA; d_gene: NA; j_gene: TRBJ1-5; CDR3nt: TGTGCCATCAGTGGGTATAGCAATCAGCCCCAGCATTTT; CDR3aa: CAISGYSNQPQHF
len: 13; v_gene: TRBV5-4; abundance: NA; d_gene: TRBD1; j_gene: TRBJ1-2; CDR3nt: TGTGCCAGCAGCTTGGGGACAGGGGATGGCTACACCTTC; CDR3aa: CASSLGTGDGYTF
len: 14; v_gene: TRBV19; abundance: NA; d_gene: NA; j_gene: TRBJ1-4; CDR3nt: TGTGCCAGTAGTTACCTGGAAACTAATGAAAAACTGTTTTTT; CDR3aa: CASSYLETNEKLFF
len: 14; v_gene: TRBV6-2/TRBV6-3; abundance: NA; d_gene: NA; j_gene: TRBJ2-2; CDR3nt: TGTGCCAGCAGTTACTCACGGGGAATCGGGGAGCTGTTTTTT; CDR3aa: CASSYSRGIGELFF
len: 12; v_gene: TRBV10-2; abundance: NA; d_gene: NA; j_gene: TRBJ2-2; CDR3nt: TGCGCCAGCAGTGTCAGCACCGGGGAGCTGTTTTTT; CDR3aa: CASSVSTGELFF
len: 15; v_gene: TRBV11-2; abundance: once; d_gene: NA; j_gene: TRBJ1-2; CDR3nt: TGTGCCAGCAGCTTAAGGCCGGGACACATCTATGGCTACACCTTC; CDR3aa: CASSLRPGHIYGYTF
len: 14; v_gene: TRBV4-1; abundance: NA; d_gene: TRBD2; j_gene: TRBJ2-7; CDR3nt: TGCGCCAGCAGCCATAGCGGGAGTGGGTACGAGCAGTACTTC; CDR3aa: CASSHSGSGYEQYF
len: 15; v_gene: TRBV24-1; abundance: NA; d_gene: NA; j_gene: TRBJ2-3; CDR3nt: TGTGCCACCAGTGATTTGCTTAGGGGTGCAGATACGCAGTATTTT; CDR3aa: CATSDLLRGADTQYF
len: 13; v_gene: TRBV19; abundance: NA; d_gene: NA; j_gene: TRBJ1-1; CDR3nt: TGTGCCAGTAGTGCCGGCGACCGCACTGAAGCTTTCTTT; CDR3aa: CASSAGDRTEAFF
len: 16; v_gene: TRBV5-1; abundance: NA; d_gene: NA; j_gene: TRBJ2-7; CDR3nt: TGCGCCAGCAGCTTTTCCGATACCCGGGGCCCTAACGAGCAGTACTTC; CDR3aa: CASSFSDTRGPNEQYF
len: 14; v_gene: TRBV19; abundance: NA; d_gene: NA; j_gene: TRBJ1-3; CDR3nt: TGTGCCAGTAAGATTGTAAGCTCTGGAAACACCATATATTTT; CDR3aa: CASKIVSSGNTIYF
len: 15; v_gene: TRBV6-4; abundance: NA; d_gene: TRBD2; j_gene: TRBJ2-1; CDR3nt: TGTGCCAGCAGTGAACTAGCGGATTCCTACAATGAGCAGTTCTTC; CDR3aa: CASSELADSYNEQFF
len: 13; v_gene: TRBV12-3/TRBV12-4; abundance: NA; d_gene: NA; j_gene: TRBJ1-5; CDR3nt: TGTGCCAGCAGCCTCGCTTGGGGTCAGCCCCAGCATTTT; CDR3aa: CASSLAWGQPQHF
len: 15; v_gene: TRBV5-4; abundance: NA; d_gene: NA; j_gene: TRBJ2-2; CDR3nt: TGTGCCAGCAGCTTGGTGGTGGGGGACACCGGGGAGCTGTTTTTT; CDR3aa: CASSLVVGDTGELFF
len: 17; v_gene: TRBV24-1; abundance: once; d_gene: NA; j_gene: TRBJ2-7; CDR3nt: TGTGCCACCAGTGATTTGCCGATATGTCGGGGGACCTACGAGCAGTACTTC; CDR3aa: CATSDLPICRGTYEQYF
len: 16; v_gene: TRBV7-2; abundance: NA; d_gene: NA; j_gene: TRBJ2-1; CDR3nt: TGTGCCAGCAGCTTAGATTTGGAAAGCTCCTACAATGAGCAGTTCTTC; CDR3aa: CASSLDLESSYNEQFF
len: 11; v_gene: TRBV9; abundance: NA; d_gene: NA; j_gene: TRBJ2-2; CDR3nt: TGTGCCAGCAGCGACGAAAGGGAGCTGTTTTTT; CDR3aa: CASSDERELFF